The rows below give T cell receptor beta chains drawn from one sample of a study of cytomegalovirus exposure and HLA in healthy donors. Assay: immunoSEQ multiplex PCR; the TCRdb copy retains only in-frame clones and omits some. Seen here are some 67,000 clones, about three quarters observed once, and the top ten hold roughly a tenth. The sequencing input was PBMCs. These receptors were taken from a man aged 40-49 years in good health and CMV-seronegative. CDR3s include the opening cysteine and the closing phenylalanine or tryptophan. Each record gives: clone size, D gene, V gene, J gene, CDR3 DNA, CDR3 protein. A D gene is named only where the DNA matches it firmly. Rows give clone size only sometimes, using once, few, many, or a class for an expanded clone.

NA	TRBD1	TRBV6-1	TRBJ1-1	TGTGCCAGCGGGACAGGGGAAGTGAACACTGAAGCTTTCTTT	CASGTGEVNTEAFF
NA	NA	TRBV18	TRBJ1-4	TGTGCCAGCTCACCACGGGACACCAGTGAAAAACTGTTTTTT	CASSPRDTSEKLFF
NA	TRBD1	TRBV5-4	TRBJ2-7	TGTGCCAGCAGCTCGAAACAGGGGACCCCCTACGAGCAGTACTTC	CASSSKQGTPYEQYF
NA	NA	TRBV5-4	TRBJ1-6	TGTGCCAGCAGCGTCGACTCCCTGAATTCACCCCTCCACTTT	CASSVDSLNSPLHF
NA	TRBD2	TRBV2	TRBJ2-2	TGTGCCAGCAGCGGGACTAGCGGGAGCACCGGGGAGCTGTTTTTT	CASSGTSGSTGELFF
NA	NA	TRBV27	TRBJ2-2	TGTGCCAGCCGGGATAGGGCGGCCACCGGGGAGCTGTTTTTT	CASRDRAATGELFF
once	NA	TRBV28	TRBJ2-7	TGTGCCAGCAGGACAGGACAGTACGAGCAGTACTTC	CASRTGQYEQYF
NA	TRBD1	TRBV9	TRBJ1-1	TGTGCCAGCAGCGTAGGACTGACAGGGAGCCTCACTGAAGCTTTCTTT	CASSVGLTGSLTEAFF
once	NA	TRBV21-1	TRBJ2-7	TGTGCCAGCAGCTCCTTGTGTGCCGGGACTAGCCAAGACGAGCAGTACTTC	CASSSLCAGTSQDEQYF
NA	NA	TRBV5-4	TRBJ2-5	TGTGCCAGCAGCGGTCGGATCAGGGAGGCCCAGTACTTC	CASSGRIREAQYF
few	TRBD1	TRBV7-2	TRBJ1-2	TGTGCCAGCAGCTACTCCGGGACAGGGGGACGGGGTAGGGGCTACACCTTC	CASSYSGTGGRGRGYTF
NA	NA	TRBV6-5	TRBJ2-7	TGTGCCAGCAGTTACTCTCGCCCCAGGACAAACGAGCAGTACTTC	CASSYSRPRTNEQYF
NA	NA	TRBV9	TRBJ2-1	TGTGCCAGCAGCGTAGGTCGGGGGAGCTCCTACAATGAGCAGTTCTTC	CASSVGRGSSYNEQFF
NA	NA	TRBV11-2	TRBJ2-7	TGTGCCAGCAGCTTCACCGCAGGGCCCTACGAGCAGTACTTC	CASSFTAGPYEQYF
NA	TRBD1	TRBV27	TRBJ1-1	TGTGCCAGCAGTGCCCCTAGGAGGGGGCTGATGGGGAACACTGAAGCTTTCTTT	CASSAPRRGLMGNTEAFF
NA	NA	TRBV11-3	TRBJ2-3	TGTGCCAGCAGCACGGGACTGCGTACAGATACGCAGTATTTT	CASSTGLRTDTQYF
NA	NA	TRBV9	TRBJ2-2	TGTGCCAGCAGCGGTATCCGGGACACACTCACCGGGGAGCTGTTTTTT	CASSGIRDTLTGELFF
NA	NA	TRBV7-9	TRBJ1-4	TGTGCCAGCAGTAAGGCAGAGGCTAATGAAAAACTGTTTTTT	CASSKAEANEKLFF
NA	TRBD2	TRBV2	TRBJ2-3	TGTGCCAGCATTAACACGGGGGGGCGCGACACAGATACGCAGTATTTT	CASINTGGRDTDTQYF
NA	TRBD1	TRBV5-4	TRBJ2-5	TGTGCCAGCAGCGAAGGGACAGGGTGGCAAGAGACCCAGTACTTC	CASSEGTGWQETQYF
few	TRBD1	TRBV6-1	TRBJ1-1	TGTGCCAGCGGGAGGACAGGGCAGAACACTGAAGCTTTCTTT	CASGRTGQNTEAFF
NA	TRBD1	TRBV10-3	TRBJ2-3	TGTGCCATCAGCTACGACAGGGGGAGCACAGATACGCAGTATTTT	CAISYDRGSTDTQYF
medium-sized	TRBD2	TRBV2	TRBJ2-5	TGTGCCAGCAGTGAGGCAGGACTAGGGACCCAGTACTTC	CASSEAGLGTQYF
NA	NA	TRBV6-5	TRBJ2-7	TGTGCCAGCGGGGGACACGAAAGAGGGTTTGAGCAGTACTTC	CASGGHERGFEQYF
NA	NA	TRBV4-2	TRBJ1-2	TGTGCCAGCAGCCAAGATCCCGGGGATGGCTACACCTTC	CASSQDPGDGYTF
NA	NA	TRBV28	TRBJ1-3	TGTGCCAGCAGTTTACAGGCAAGCTCTGGAAACACCATATATTTT	CASSLQASSGNTIYF
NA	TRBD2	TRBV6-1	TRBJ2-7	TGTGCCAGCAGTTTTAGCGGGAGGAGGAACGAGCAGTACTTC	CASSFSGRRNEQYF
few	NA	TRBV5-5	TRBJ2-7	TGTGCCAGCAGCTTGTCTCACGAGCAGTACTTC	CASSLSHEQYF
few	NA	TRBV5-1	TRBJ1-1	TGCGCCAGCAGCTTGATTATTTCGAACACTGAAGCTTTCTTT	CASSLIISNTEAFF
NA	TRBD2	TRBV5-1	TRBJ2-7	TGCGCCAGCGCCCGGGTCGGGGGGTCCTACGAGCAGTACTTC	CASARVGGSYEQYF
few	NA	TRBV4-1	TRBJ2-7	TGCGCCAGCAGGAACATCGGGACATTCGAGCAGTACTTC	CASRNIGTFEQYF
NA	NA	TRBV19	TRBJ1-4	TGTGCCAGTATCTCCAGGGGAACGGATGAAAAACTGTTTTTT	CASISRGTDEKLFF
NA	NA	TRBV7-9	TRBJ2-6	TGTGCCAGCAGCATGAGGCGGACAGACTCTGGGGCCAACGTCCTGACTTTC	CASSMRRTDSGANVLTF
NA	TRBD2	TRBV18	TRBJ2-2	TGTGCCACCCTTACTAGCGGCACCGGGGAGCTGTTTTTT	CATLTSGTGELFF
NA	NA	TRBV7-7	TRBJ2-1	TGTGCCAGCAGCTTAGGGCCCCAGATGGAGCAGTTCTTC	CASSLGPQMEQFF
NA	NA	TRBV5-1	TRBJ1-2	TGCGCCAGCAGCCCGGCTGGGGGCTACTACGGCTACACCTTC	CASSPAGGYYGYTF
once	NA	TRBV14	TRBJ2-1	TGTGCCAGCAGCCACCACAAGGAGCGCGCCTACCCACGGAATGAGCAGTTCTTC	CASSHHKERAYPRNEQFF
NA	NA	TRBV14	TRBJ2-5	TGTGCCAGCGTGGACGATTTTGGGGAGCAGTACTTC	CASVDDFGEQYF
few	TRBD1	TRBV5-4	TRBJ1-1	TGTGCCAGCAGCCAACAGGGGTGGAACACTGAAGCTTTCTTT	CASSQQGWNTEAFF
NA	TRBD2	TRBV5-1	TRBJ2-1	TGCGCCAGCAGCTTGGTGCGGGGGTCCTACAATGAGCAGTTCTTC	CASSLVRGSYNEQFF
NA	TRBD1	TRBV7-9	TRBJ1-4	TGTGCCAGCAGCTTAGAAGGGACAGAGAATGAAAAACTGTTTTTT	CASSLEGTENEKLFF
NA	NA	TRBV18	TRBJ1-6	TGTGCCAGCTCACCAAGGAGGTACTATAATTCACCCCTCCACTTT	CASSPRRYYNSPLHF
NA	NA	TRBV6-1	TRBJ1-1	TGTGCCAGCAAAGGGGGCACTGAAGCTTTCTTT	CASKGGTEAFF
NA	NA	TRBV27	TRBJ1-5	TGTGCCAGCAAGAGAAGTGGTGATGGCAATCAGCCCCAGCATTTT	CASKRSGDGNQPQHF
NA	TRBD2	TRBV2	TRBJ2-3	TGTGCCAGCCTTCTAGCGGGAGGGGCAGATACGCAGTATTTT	CASLLAGGADTQYF
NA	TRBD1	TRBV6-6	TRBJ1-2	TGTGCCAGCAGCCAGACAGGGGGCGGCGGCGGCTACACCTTC	CASSQTGGGGGYTF
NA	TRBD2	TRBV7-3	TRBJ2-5	TGTGCCAGCAGCTTATGGAGTAGCGGGGGCCAAGAGACCCAGTACTTC	CASSLWSSGGQETQYF
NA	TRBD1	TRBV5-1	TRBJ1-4	TGCGCCAGCAGCTTGGCGGGACAGGGATACGAAAAACTGTTTTTT	CASSLAGQGYEKLFF
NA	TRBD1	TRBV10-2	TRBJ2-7	TGCGCCAGCAGCACCGGGACAGGGACCTACGAGCAGTACTTC	CASSTGTGTYEQYF
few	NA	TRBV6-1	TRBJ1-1	TGTGCCAGCAGTGAAGCCAGGGGCACTGAAGCTTTCTTT	CASSEARGTEAFF
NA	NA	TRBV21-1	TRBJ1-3	TGTGCCAGCAGCAAAGCTAATGGAGCCGACAACACCATATATTTT	CASSKANGADNTIYF
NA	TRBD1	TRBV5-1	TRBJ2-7	TGCGCCAGCAGCGTACCCGGGACAGGGCTCAAAGAGCAGTACTTC	CASSVPGTGLKEQYF
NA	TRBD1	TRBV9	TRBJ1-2	TGTGCCAGCAGCGAACAGGGGGGGCCTTATGGCTACACCTTC	CASSEQGGPYGYTF
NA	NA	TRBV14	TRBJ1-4	TGTGCCAGCAGCCAAGGCCGGCGGTCCACCCGGGTTAATGAAAAACTGTTTTTT	CASSQGRRSTRVNEKLFF
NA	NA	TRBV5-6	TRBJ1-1	TGTGCCAGCAGCTTAATTATCGGGGAAGCTTTCTTT	CASSLIIGEAFF
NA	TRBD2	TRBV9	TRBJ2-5	TGTGCCAGCAGCGTTGGGCGGGGGGGATTCCAAGAGACCCAGTACTTC	CASSVGRGGFQETQYF
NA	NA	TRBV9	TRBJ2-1	TGTGCCAGCAGCCTGGGGACCCACAAGGGGGATGAGCAGTTCTTC	CASSLGTHKGDEQFF
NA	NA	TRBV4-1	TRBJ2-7	TGCGCCAGCAGCGTACATGACATCTCCGAGCAGTACTTC	CASSVHDISEQYF